The present entry profiles one T cell receptor beta chain with its context. These data originate in a study of T cell responses to AZD1222 COVID-19 vaccine. TCRdb's copy holds only in-frame clones and misses some; the assay was immunoSEQ multiplex PCR. The data show under 100,000 clones, with approximately 86% seen just once and more than 6% held by the top ten. V shed 3 bases, J shed 5 bases, and the junction held 5 bases outside the gene matches. CDR3 length equals 14 residues. The germline V gene has CDR1 KGHDR and CDR2 SFDVKD. The receptor comes from an adult in good health. The chain recombines TRBV24-1 with TRBJ2-7; 8 bases line up with TRBD1. The specimen comprised peripheral blood, sampled on day 0 of AZD1222 vaccination. The CDR3: CATSDTTGEDEQYF. CDR3 sequence (DNA): TGTGCCACCAGTGATACGACAGGGGAGGACGAGCAGTACTTC.